These T cell receptor beta chains were read from a single sample in a study of blood T cells in healthy people across ages. TCRdb re-called the 5' RACE reads through MiXCR, storing one row per CDR3 protein. Found here are around 990,000 distinct CDR3 sequences, roughly two fifths of them singletons; the top ten hold about an eighth. The specimen sequenced was blood. All receptors come from a man aged 18-30 years in good health. The CDR3 runs from the conserved cysteine through the conserved F or W. Each record gives: V gene, clone size, J gene, D gene, CDR3 DNA, CDR3 protein. A D gene is named only where the DNA matches it firmly. Clone size is not always given. Where it is, it says once, few, many or a class for expanded clones.

TRBV12-5,.,TRBJ2-7,TRBD1,TGTGCTAGTGGTTTGTGGGACAGGGGGAGCTCCTACGAGCAGTACTTC,CASGLWDRGSSYEQYF
TRBV12-3/TRBV12-4,few,TRBJ1-1,.,TGTGCCAGCAGTTTTGTCTTCCTCTGGGCGGACACTGAAGCTTTCTTT,CASSFVFLWADTEAFF
TRBV27,few,TRBJ2-1,TRBD1,TGTGCCAGCAGTTTAGTCCCCGGGACAGGGGGCGACGAGCAGTTCTTC,CASSLVPGTGGDEQFF
TRBV25-1,.,TRBJ1-1,.,TGTGCCAGCAGTGCCCGGGACACTGGAGGGACTGAAGCTTTCTTT,CASSARDTGGTEAFF
TRBV7-2,.,TRBJ2-1,TRBD2,TGTGCCAGCCGCTTAGACAAACTAGCGGGGAAGTTCTACAATGAGCAGTTCTTC,CASRLDKLAGKFYNEQFF
TRBV7-6,few,TRBJ2-1,TRBD2,TGTGCCAGCAGCCCGATTAGCGGGGGGACATACAATGAGCAGTTCTTC,CASSPISGGTYNEQFF
TRBV20-1,.,TRBJ1-4,.,TGCAGTGCTAGGCAGGGGCCGGCTAATGAAAAACTGTTTTTT,CSARQGPANEKLFF
TRBV5-6,.,TRBJ1-1,.,TGTGCCAGCAGCTTCGGCTATATGAACACTGAAGCTTTCTTT,CASSFGYMNTEAFF
TRBV25-1,few,TRBJ1-4,.,TGTGCCAGCAGTGGGAGTCTCCGAGGGGATGAAAAACTGTTTTTT,CASSGSLRGDEKLFF
TRBV20-1,.,TRBJ1-2,.,TGCAGTGCTGCAACACAGGGTAACTATGGCTACACCTTC,CSAATQGNYGYTF
TRBV29-1,few,TRBJ1-1,.,TGCAGCGTTGAAGTCCGGCAGGGGCCTAGCACTGAAGCTTTCTTT,CSVEVRQGPSTEAFF
TRBV19,.,TRBJ1-3,.,TGTGCCAGTAGGCGACTGGGGGCGGCCCGCGCTGACACCATATATTTT,CASRRLGAARADTIYF
TRBV9,few,TRBJ2-3,TRBD2,TGTGCCAGCAGCGATAGCGGGGGGACGGGTGATACGCAGTATTTT,CASSDSGGTGDTQYF
TRBV4-3,many,TRBJ1-2,.,TGCGCCAGCAGCCAAGATAAGACGTCCTATGGCTACACCTTC,CASSQDKTSYGYTF
TRBV27,few,TRBJ2-1,TRBD2,TGTGCCAGCAGCCCGGGACTACTCACCTACAATGAGCAGTTCTTC,CASSPGLLTYNEQFF
TRBV5-1,.,TRBJ2-1,.,TGCGCCAGCAGCACCGTTTCTAGCAGGTACAATGAGCAGTTCTTC,CASSTVSSRYNEQFF
TRBV7-8,many,TRBJ2-1,.,TGTGCCAGCAGCCCTGAACGGGGGTGGAATGAGCAGTTCTTC,CASSPERGWNEQFF
TRBV20-1,few,TRBJ1-6,.,TGCAGTGCTAGTTCCAGGGTAAATTCACCCCTCCACTTT,CSASSRVNSPLHF
TRBV7-9,few,TRBJ1-4,TRBD1,TGTGCCAGCAGCCGCCGGACAGGGGTGGAAAAACTGTTTTTT,CASSRRTGVEKLFF
TRBV20-1,.,TRBJ2-3,TRBD2,TGCAGTGCCGGGGGGGGAGCCCGCTTTGTTGATACGCAGTATTTT,CSAGGGARFVDTQYF
TRBV7-9,.,TRBJ2-7,TRBD2,TGTGCCAGCAGCTCCGGGACTACCGTCTACGAGCAGTACTTC,CASSSGTTVYEQYF
TRBV20-1,.,TRBJ2-3,TRBD2,TGCAGTGCTAATAGCGGGGGGGCCACAGATACGCAGTATTTT,CSANSGGATDTQYF
TRBV11-2,.,TRBJ1-2,.,TGTGCCAGCAGCCTACGCCCAGGGAGCTTATATGACGGCTACACCTTC,CASSLRPGSLYDGYTF
TRBV7-2,.,TRBJ1-2,.,TGTGCCAGCAGCCAGATAGTCGGCGGAAACTATGGCTACACCTTC,CASSQIVGGNYGYTF
TRBV12-5,many,TRBJ2-1,.,TGTGCTAGTGGTTTGGGCAATGAGCAGTTCTTC,CASGLGNEQFF
TRBV9,once,TRBJ1-1,.,TGTGCCAGCAGCCCCCACCAAAGGGCGAACACTGAAGCTTTCTTT,CASSPHQRANTEAFF
TRBV29-1,.,TRBJ1-2,TRBD1,TGCAGCGTCATGGGACAGTCCCCTTTTAACTATGGCTACACCTTC,CSVMGQSPFNYGYTF
TRBV4-3,once,TRBJ2-5,TRBD1,TGCGCCAGCAGCCAAGATGGGGACAGTGAGACCCAGTACTTC,CASSQDGDSETQYF
TRBV9,few,TRBJ2-3,.,TGTGCCAGCAGCCCGAATTTCACAGATACGCAGTATTTT,CASSPNFTDTQYF
TRBV7-9,many,TRBJ2-1,.,TGTGCCAGCAGCAACTACAGGGATAGCTCCTACAATGAGCAGTTCTTC,CASSNYRDSSYNEQFF
TRBV4-3,.,TRBJ2-1,TRBD2,TGCGCCAGCAGCCAAGAGCCAACTAGCGGGGGTAATGAGCAGTTCTTC,CASSQEPTSGGNEQFF
TRBV6-1,.,TRBJ2-2,.,TGTGCCAGCAGTGAATACGGGATCCCCGGCACCGGGGAGCTGTTTTTT,CASSEYGIPGTGELFF
TRBV12-3/TRBV12-4,.,TRBJ1-4,.,TGTGCCAGCAGTCCCCCCACTAATGAAAAACTGTTTTTT,CASSPPTNEKLFF